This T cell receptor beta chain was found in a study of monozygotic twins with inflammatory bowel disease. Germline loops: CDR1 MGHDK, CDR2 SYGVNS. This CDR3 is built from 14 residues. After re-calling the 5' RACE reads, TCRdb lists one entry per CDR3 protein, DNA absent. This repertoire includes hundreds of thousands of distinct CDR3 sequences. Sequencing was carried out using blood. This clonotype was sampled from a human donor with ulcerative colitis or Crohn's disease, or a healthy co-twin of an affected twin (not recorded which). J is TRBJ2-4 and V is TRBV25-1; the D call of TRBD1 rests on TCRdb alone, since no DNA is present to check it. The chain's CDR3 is CASSKDRGTNIQYF. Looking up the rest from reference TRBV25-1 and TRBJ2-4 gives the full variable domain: EADIYQTPRYLVIGTGKKITLECSQTMGHDKMYWYQQDPGMELHLIHYSYGVNSTEKGDLSSESTVSRIRTEHFPLTLESARPSHTSQYLCASSKDRGTNIQYFGAGTRLSVL.